One sample yielded the 29 T cell receptor beta chains listed below, sequenced in a study of cytomegalovirus exposure and HLA in healthy donors. Primers included in the PCR were 60 Vbeta and 13 Jbeta primers. Only in-frame clones appear in the TCRdb table, and some are missing; sequencing was by immunoSEQ multiplex PCR. The table has about 130,000 clones, 80% seen once. Sequencing used PBMCs. The receptors were gathered from a young man in good health and CMV-seropositive.

The chain carries TRBV12-5 and TRBJ1-5; no clear D. V was clipped by 7 bases and J by 4 bases, with 11 bases between them. Germline assignment: CDR1 LGHNT and CDR2 FRNRAP. The CDR3 is made up of 13 amino acids. The CDR3 is CASDSFGNQPQHF. CDR3 sequence (DNA): TGTGCTAGTGATTCTTTCGGGAATCAGCCCCAGCATTTT.

The chain recombines TRBV6-5 with TRBJ1-4; D not resolved. Germline CDR1 MNHEY, CDR2 SVGAGI. The CDR3 is 14 residues long. V lost 5 bases, J lost 4 bases, and 11 bases lay in between. CDR3 amino acids: CASSERGSNEKLFF. The DNA of the CDR3 is TGTGCCAGCAGTGAACGGGGAAGTAATGAAAAACTGTTTTTT.

The chain links TRBV15 to TRBJ2-1; 12 bases are shared with TRBD2. Per the germline V gene, CDR1 is LNHNV and CDR2 is YYDKDF (reference sequence). J lost 2 bases, V lost 2 bases, and 7 bases had no gene match. The CDR3 totals 18 residues. In DNA, the CDR3 is TGTGCCACCAGCAGAACTACGAGGACTAGCGGGGCCTACAATGAGCAGTTCTTC. This codes for CATSRTTRTSGAYNEQFF.

This clone was observed once. The chain combines TRBV30 with TRBJ2-5; D perhaps matches TRBD1 (7 bases). V was cut by 3 bases and J by 5 bases, with 22 bases left in between. CDR3 length equals 16 residues. Per germline, CDR1 GTSNPN and CDR2 SVGIG (reference sequence). The CDR3 DNA reads as TGTGCCTGGAGGGGGGGAGTACAGGGGTTTAAGGAGACCCAGTACTTC. As protein: CAWRGGVQGFKETQYF.

The V call is TRBV11-2, the J call TRBJ1-2; the match to TRBD1 covers 7 bases. From germline, CDR1 is SGHAT and CDR2 FQNNGV. J gave up 0 bases and V 2 bases, and 3 bases lay outside the gene matches. The length of the CDR3 is 15 residues. CDR3 sequence reads: CASSLTGTANYGYTF. CDR3 nucleotides: TGTGCCAGCAGCTTAACCGGGACAGCTAACTATGGCTACACCTTC. Complete variable domain (other parts from reference TRBV11-2 and TRBJ1-2): EAGVAQSPRYKIIEKRQSVAFWCNPISGHATLYWYQQILGQGPKLLIQFQNNGVVDDSQLPKDRFSAERLKGVDSTLKIQPAKLEDSAVYLCASSLTGTANYGYTFGSGTRLTVV.

The sample holds a few counts of this clone. The chain combines TRBV12-2 with TRBJ1-6; the DNA was not used to check the table's D call, TRBD1. TRBV12-2 is classified as a pseudogene. The CDR3 consists of 20 residues. CDR3 in amino acids: CASRFEGDRRQSSYNSPLHF. The CDR3 DNA reads TGTGCAAGTCGCTTCGAGGGGGACAGGCGTCAAAGTTCCTATAATTCACCCCTCCACTTT.

The table lists this clone with a count of one. The CDR3 bases are TGTGCCAGCAGCCGATGGGGGGGCACTGAAGCTTTCTTT. It specifies CASSRWGGTEAFF. The chain joins TRBV14 to TRBJ1-1; D might be TRBD1 (5 bases). This CDR3 is 13 amino acids long. Germline V gives CDR1 SGHDN, CDR2 FVKESK. V lost 4 bases to trimming and J lost 4 bases, with 10 bases between them.

The DNA of the CDR3 is TGCGCCAGCAGCCAAGAGGGCACCGGGACGGGATCACGGGGGGAGACCCAGTACTTC. Translated, it gives CASSQEGTGTGSRGETQYF. V is TRBV4-1 and J is TRBJ2-5, with D perhaps TRBD2 (6 bases). V was trimmed by 0 bases and J by 5 bases, leaving 25 bases between them. The germline gives CDR1 MGHRA, CDR2 YSYEKL. The CDR3 is 19 amino acids.

The CDR3 bases are TGTGCCAGCAGTTTGAGTTTCACGGTAAGCAATCAGCCCCAGCATTTT. It specifies CASSLSFTVSNQPQHF. The chain has TRBV28 and TRBJ1-5, with D unresolved. This CDR3 is built from 16 residues. Germline CDR1 reads MDHEN; CDR2 reads SYDVKM. Trimming removed 3 bases at V and 1 base at J, with 13 bases between.

The chain links TRBV9 to TRBJ1-6, with a possible D match to TRBD1 (5 bases). Germline loops: CDR1 SGDLS, CDR2 YYNGEE. The CDR3 length is 15 residues. Deletions cut 1 base from V and 6 bases from J, with 11 bases between. The CDR3 nucleotides are TGTGCCAGCAGCGTATCCAGGGAAGGTAATTCACCCCTCCACTTT. Its translation is CASSVSREGNSPLHF.

The chain employs TRBV7-8 and TRBJ1-5; 7 nucleotides match TRBD1. The ends lost 1 base at V and 6 bases at J; junction bases unmatched: 3. There are 14 residues in the CDR3. Germline loops: CDR1 SGHVS, CDR2 FQNEAQ. CDR3: CASSLETGLQPQHF. CDR3 nucleotides: TGTGCCAGCAGCTTAGAGACAGGGCTTCAGCCCCAGCATTTT. Looking up the rest from reference TRBV7-8 and TRBJ1-5 gives the full variable domain: GAGVSQSPRYKVAKRGQDVALRCDPISGHVSLFWYQQALGQGPEFLTYFQNEAQLDKSGLPSDRFFAERPEGSVSTLKIQRTQQEDSAVYLCASSLETGLQPQHFGDGTRLSIL.

The chain carries TRBV29-1 and TRBJ1-1; 9 nucleotides line up with TRBD1. The CDR3 is 14 residues long. Germline V gene lookup returns CDR1 SQVTM and CDR2 ANQGSEA. The J segment lost 0 bases and the V segment lost 8 bases, leaving 7 bases of the junction unmatched. The CDR3 loop reads CSINRDRVNTEAFF. CDR3 bases: TGCAGCATTAACCGGGACAGGGTGAACACTGAAGCTTTCTTT.

V is TRBV6-1 and J is TRBJ2-5, with 7 bases fitting TRBD2. Germline V gives CDR1 MNHNS, CDR2 SASEGT. Trimming took 5 bases from V and 4 from J; bases not matched to a gene: 7. The CDR3 has 14 residues. The DNA of the CDR3 is TGTGCCAGCAGTTGGGGGGAGGGTGGAGAGACCCAGTACTTC. Protein sequence: CASSWGEGGETQYF.

The chain joins TRBV5-1 to TRBJ2-4; perhaps TRBD2 as D (5 bases). Germline values: CDR1 SGHRS, CDR2 YFSETQ. Trimming left V 0 bases short and J 0 bases short, with 7 bases between. The CDR3 is 15 amino acids. This CDR3 reads CASSLAGLAKNIQYF. The CDR3 DNA is TGCGCCAGCAGCTTGGCGGGGTTAGCCAAAAACATTCAGTACTTC.

V usage is TRBV5-6 and J usage is TRBJ2-5; 15 bases fit TRBD2. J was trimmed by 5 bases and V by 4 bases; bases with no gene match: 6. The length of the CDR3 is 16 residues. Per germline, CDR1 SGHDT and CDR2 YYEEEE. The CDR3 is CASSVGTSGGRETQYF. The CDR3 DNA follows: TGTGCCAGCAGCGTTGGGACTAGCGGGGGGCGGGAGACCCAGTACTTC.

CDR3 sequence (DNA): TGTGCCAGCAGCCGGACTAGCGGGACCCAGTACTTC. It codes for CASSRTSGTQYF. The chain joins TRBV11-3 to TRBJ2-5, with 10 bases fitting TRBD2. The CDR3 has 12 residues. The ends lost 5 bases at V and 7 bases at J; junction bases unmatched: 1. In germline, CDR1 is SGHNT, CDR2 YENEEA.

This clone was seen more than once but under ten times. V is TRBV11-3 and J is TRBJ2-5; 10 bases align to TRBD1. Germline CDR1 is SGHNT and CDR2 is YENEEA. There are 13 residues in the CDR3. V gave up 4 bases and J gave up 6 bases; unmatched junction bases: 2. In nucleotides, the CDR3 is TGTGCCAGCAGCTCGGGACAGGGGAAGACCCAGTACTTC. Translation: CASSSGQGKTQYF.

V is TRBV9 and J is TRBJ2-2; TRBD2 is a possible D gene (6 bases). Germline CDR1 and CDR2: SGDLS and YYNGEE. The CDR3 consists of 15 residues. The V end lost 0 bases, the J end lost 5 bases, and 11 bases lay between the germline ends. CDR3 nucleotide sequence: TGTGCCAGCAGCGTAGCGAGTGGGAGGACCGGGGAGCTGTTTTTT. It translates to CASSVASGRTGELFF. Drawing the rest from reference TRBV9 and TRBJ2-2, the complete variable domain is DSGVTQTPKHLITATGQRVTLRCSPRSGDLSVYWYQQSLDQGLQFLIQYYNGEERAKGNILERFSAQQFPDLHSELNLSSLELGDSALYFCASSVASGRTGELFFGEGSRLTVL.

This clone was observed a handful of times. This chain joins TRBV9 and TRBJ2-2; tentatively, D is TRBD1 (6 bases). CDR1 is SGDLS and CDR2 is YYNGEE in the germline V gene. The CDR3 sequence is 19 residues long. The ends were cut back, 0 bases at V and 1 base at J, with 19 bases in the middle. This chain's CDR3 is CASSVGVADRRWNTGELFF. In DNA, the CDR3 is TGTGCCAGCAGCGTAGGCGTTGCAGACAGGCGCTGGAACACCGGGGAGCTGTTTTTT.

The chain links TRBV4-1 to TRBJ2-4; 10 bases line up with TRBD2. With V trimmed by 3 bases and J by 7 bases, 18 bases remained unmatched. Germline-derived CDR1 and CDR2 are MGHRA and YSYEKL. CDR3 length equals 19 residues. The DNA of the CDR3 is TGCGCCAGCAGCCAGAGTCTTGGGCTAGCGGGGGAATTTTGGAACATTCAGTACTTC. This encodes CASSQSLGLAGEFWNIQYF.

The chain employs TRBV10-3 and TRBJ2-5; 8 positions agree with TRBD2. The DNA end is a closer match to TRBJ2-7, so the J assignment may be wrong. Germline assignment: CDR1 ENHRY and CDR2 SYGVKD. This CDR3 contains 17 residues. This chain's CDR3 is CATSDVQSGGAPYEQYF. The CDR3 coding sequence is TGTGCCACGTCCGATGTCCAGTCGGGGGGGGCGCCTTACGAGCAGTACTTC.

The chain couples TRBV28 to TRBJ1-5; D gene ambiguous. Germline CDR1 MDHEN, CDR2 SYDVKM. This CDR3 region has 14 residues. Trimming removed 7 bases at V and 4 bases at J, with 14 bases between. The CDR3 DNA sequence: TGTGCCAGCATTGGTACGGCGACTAATCAGCCCCAGCATTTT. This gives the protein CASIGTATNQPQHF.

V is TRBV6-6 and J is TRBJ2-7; possibly TRBD1 for D (6 bases). CDR1 MNHNY and CDR2 SVGAGI come from the germline V gene (reference sequence). This CDR3 is built from 13 residues. Deletions cut 2 bases from V and 4 bases from J, with 9 bases between. The CDR3 region is CASSYVTGYEQYF. CDR3 nucleotide sequence: TGTGCCAGCAGTTACGTAACAGGGTACGAGCAGTACTTC.

The chain is built from TRBV6-5 and TRBJ2-1, with a tentative D call TRBD2 (6 bases). Germline V gene sequence: CDR1 MNHEY, CDR2 SVGAGI. The CDR3 length is 14 residues. With 6 bases removed from V and 6 bases from J, the gap between germline ends came to 15 bases. Written as DNA, the CDR3 is TGTGCCAGCAGCTACCCGGGAGTTCGCAATGAGCAGTTCTTC. Residues: CASSYPGVRNEQFF.

This clone came up once. The chain joins TRBV29-1 to TRBJ1-5, with D hard to call. V was trimmed by 6 bases and J by 1 base, leaving 10 bases between them. Germline assignment: CDR1 SQVTM and CDR2 ANQGSEA. CDR3 size: 13 residues. CDR3: CSVAGASNQPQHF. The CDR3 DNA reads as TGCAGCGTCGCGGGAGCCAGCAATCAGCCCCAGCATTTT.

J is TRBJ1-1 and V is TRBV2; no reliable D call. The CDR3 sequence is 14 residues long. The germline V gene has CDR1 SNHLY and CDR2 FYNNEI. Between the trimmed V and J ends, which lost 4 bases and 0 bases, there was a span of 9 bases. The CDR3 is CASSGRSMNTEAFF. The CDR3 DNA is TGTGCCAGCAGTGGGCGGAGTATGAACACTGAAGCTTTCTTT.

This clone was seen once. The chain carries TRBV27 and TRBJ1-4, with D possibly TRBD1 on 6 matching bases. CDR1 is MNHEY and CDR2 is SMNVEV in the germline V gene (reference sequence). With 0 bases removed from V and 4 bases from J, the gap between germline ends came to 9 bases. There are 15 residues in the CDR3. DNA of the CDR3: TGTGCCAGCAGTTTATCGCAGGGGATTAATGAAAAACTGTTTTTT. Amino acid sequence: CASSLSQGINEKLFF.

The rearrangement joins TRBV6-1 to TRBJ1-4, with 10 bases identical to TRBD1. Germline values: CDR1 MNHNS, CDR2 SASEGT. The CDR3 has 18 amino acids. V trimming: 4 bases; J trimming: 0 bases; junction bases outside the gene matches: 8. CDR3 residues: CASSGGQGQLATNEKLFF. In nucleotides, the CDR3 is TGTGCCAGCAGTGGGGGACAGGGGCAATTAGCAACTAATGAAAAACTGTTTTTT.

The table lists this clone with a few counts. The chain links TRBV4-1 to TRBJ2-2, with 10 bases lining up with TRBD2. This CDR3 has 15 residues. The V gene end was trimmed by 4 bases and the J gene end by 1 base; junction bases not matched to a gene: 0. Germline V gene sequence: CDR1 MGHRA, CDR2 YSYEKL. CDR3 sequence: CASSRLAGNTGELFF. For the CDR3, the DNA is TGCGCCAGCAGCCGACTAGCGGGGAACACCGGGGAGCTGTTTTTT.